Below, one TCR beta chain is given with its context. The antigen remains unidentified. The data originate from a study of post-analysis software for immune sequencing data. The wider study: Disease trajectories encompassed relapsing-remitting, secondary progressive and progressive-relapsing multiple sclerosis. Findings and caveats of the study: Four or five TRBV segments occurring more often in patients than controls included TRBV5-6, TRBV5-1 and TRBV20-1. Under F measure analysis, samples from one preparation batch co-clustered strongly.

Unmatched junction bases numbered 8, after V lost 4 bases and J lost 6 bases. The CDR3 is 16 residues long. TCR beta libraries were prepared from cDNA with unique molecular identifiers. A single record per CDR3 protein comes from TCRdb applying MiXCR to the PCR reads. Among around 710,000 distinct CDR3 sequences listed, around 45% were seen once. This sequence originates from a girl aged 5 to 17 with multiple sclerosis. Sequencing used blood. The V and J genes are TRBV12-3 or TRBV12-4 and TRBJ1-5; TRBD1 matches 11 bases. This CDR3 reads CASSSDRDRGIQPQHF. CDR3 sequence (DNA): TGTGCCAGCAGTTCCGACCGGGACAGGGGGATTCAGCCCCAGCATTTT.